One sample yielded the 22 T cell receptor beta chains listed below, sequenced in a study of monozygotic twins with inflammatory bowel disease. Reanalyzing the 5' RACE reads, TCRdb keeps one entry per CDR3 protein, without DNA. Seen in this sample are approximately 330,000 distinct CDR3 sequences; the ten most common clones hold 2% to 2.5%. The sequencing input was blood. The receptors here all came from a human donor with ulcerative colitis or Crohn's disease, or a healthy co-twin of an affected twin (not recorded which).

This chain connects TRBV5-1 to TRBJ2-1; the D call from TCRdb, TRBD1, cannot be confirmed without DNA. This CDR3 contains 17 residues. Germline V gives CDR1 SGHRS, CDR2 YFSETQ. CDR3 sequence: CASSLRGGGNSYNEQFF.

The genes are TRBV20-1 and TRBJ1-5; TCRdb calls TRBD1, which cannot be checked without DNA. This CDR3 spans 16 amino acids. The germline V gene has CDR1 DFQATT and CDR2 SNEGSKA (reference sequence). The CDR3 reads CSAKALGQGYNQPQHF.

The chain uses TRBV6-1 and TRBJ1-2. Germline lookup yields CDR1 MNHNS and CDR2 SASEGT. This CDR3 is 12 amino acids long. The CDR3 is CASSRTAYGYTF.

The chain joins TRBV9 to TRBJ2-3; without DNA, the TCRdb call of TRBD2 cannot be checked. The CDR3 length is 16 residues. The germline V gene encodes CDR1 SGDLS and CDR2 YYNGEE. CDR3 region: CASSPPGLAGVDTQYF. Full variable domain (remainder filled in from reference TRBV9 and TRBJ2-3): DSGVTQTPKHLITATGQRVTLRCSPRSGDLSVYWYQQSLDQGLQFLIQYYNGEERAKGNILERFSAQQFPDLHSELNLSSLELGDSALYFCASSPPGLAGVDTQYFGPGTRLTVL.

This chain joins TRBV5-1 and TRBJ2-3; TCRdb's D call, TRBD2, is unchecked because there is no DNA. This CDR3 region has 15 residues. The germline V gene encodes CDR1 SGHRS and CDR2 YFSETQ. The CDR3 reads CASSHDSRGTDTQYF.

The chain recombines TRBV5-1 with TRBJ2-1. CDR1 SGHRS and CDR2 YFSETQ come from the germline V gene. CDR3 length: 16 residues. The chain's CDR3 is CASSLAYGSSYNEQFF.

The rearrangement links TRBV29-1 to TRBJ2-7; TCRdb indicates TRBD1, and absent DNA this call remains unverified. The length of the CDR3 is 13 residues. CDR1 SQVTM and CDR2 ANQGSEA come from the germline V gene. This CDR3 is CSVLGQEMNEQYF.

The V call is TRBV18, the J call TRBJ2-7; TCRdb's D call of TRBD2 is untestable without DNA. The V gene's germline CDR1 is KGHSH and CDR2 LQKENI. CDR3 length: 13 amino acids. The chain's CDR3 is CASSQGLSYEQYF.

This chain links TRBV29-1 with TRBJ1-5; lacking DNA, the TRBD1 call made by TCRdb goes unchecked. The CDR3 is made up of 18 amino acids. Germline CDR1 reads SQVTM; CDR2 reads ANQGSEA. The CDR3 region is CSARPGTGGWLGNQPQHF.

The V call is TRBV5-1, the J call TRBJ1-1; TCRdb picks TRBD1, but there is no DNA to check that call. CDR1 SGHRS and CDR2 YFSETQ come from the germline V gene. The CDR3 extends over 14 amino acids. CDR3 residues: CASSLAGGITEAFF.

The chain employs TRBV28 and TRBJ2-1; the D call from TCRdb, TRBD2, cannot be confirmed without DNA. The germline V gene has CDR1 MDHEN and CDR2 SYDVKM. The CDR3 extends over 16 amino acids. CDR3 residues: CASSRGTSGGYNEQFF. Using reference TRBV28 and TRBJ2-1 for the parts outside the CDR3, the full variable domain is DVKVTQSSRYLVKRTGEKVFLECVQDMDHENMFWYRQDPGLGLRLIYFSYDVKMKEKGDIPEGYSVSREKKERFSLILESASTNQTSMYLCASSRGTSGGYNEQFFGPGTRLTVL.

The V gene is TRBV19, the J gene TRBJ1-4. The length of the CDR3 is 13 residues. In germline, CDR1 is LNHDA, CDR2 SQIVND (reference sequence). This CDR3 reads CASRHGSNEKLFF.

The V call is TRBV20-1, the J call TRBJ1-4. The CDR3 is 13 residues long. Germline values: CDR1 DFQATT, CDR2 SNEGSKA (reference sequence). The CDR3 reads CSAPTETGEKLFF.

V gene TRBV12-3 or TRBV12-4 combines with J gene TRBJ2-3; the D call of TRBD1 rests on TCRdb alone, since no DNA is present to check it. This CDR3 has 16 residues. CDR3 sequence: CASSLSVAGDTDTQYF.

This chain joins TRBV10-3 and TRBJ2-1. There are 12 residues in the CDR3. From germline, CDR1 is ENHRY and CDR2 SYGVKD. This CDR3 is CAISDVGHEQFF.

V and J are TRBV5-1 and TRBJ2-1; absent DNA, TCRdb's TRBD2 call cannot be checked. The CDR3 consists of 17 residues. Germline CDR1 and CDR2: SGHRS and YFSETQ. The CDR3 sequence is CASSLALGREPYNEQFF.

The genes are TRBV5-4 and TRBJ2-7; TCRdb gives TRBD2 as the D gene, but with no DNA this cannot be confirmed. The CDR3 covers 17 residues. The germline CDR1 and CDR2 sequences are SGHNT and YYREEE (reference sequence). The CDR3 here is CASSLAMASGTPYEQYF.

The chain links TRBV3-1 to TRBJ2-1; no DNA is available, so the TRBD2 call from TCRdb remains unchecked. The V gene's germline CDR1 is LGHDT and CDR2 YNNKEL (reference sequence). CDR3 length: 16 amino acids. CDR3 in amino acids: CASSQEGRGGGNEQFF.

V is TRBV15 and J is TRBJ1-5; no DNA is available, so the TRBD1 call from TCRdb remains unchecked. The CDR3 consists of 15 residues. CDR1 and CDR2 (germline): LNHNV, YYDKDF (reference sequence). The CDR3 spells CATSRDRGDNQPQHF.

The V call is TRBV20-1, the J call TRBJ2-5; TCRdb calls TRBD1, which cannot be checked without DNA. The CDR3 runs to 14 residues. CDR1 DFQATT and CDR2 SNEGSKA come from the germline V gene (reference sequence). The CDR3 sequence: CSYRGTTRGETQYF.

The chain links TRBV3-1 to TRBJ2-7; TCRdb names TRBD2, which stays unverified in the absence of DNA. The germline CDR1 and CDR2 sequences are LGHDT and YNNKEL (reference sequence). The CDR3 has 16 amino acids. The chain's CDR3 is CASSRPLLAGVIEQYF.

The CDR3 protein is CASSFGGGSVDTQYF. V gene TRBV7-2 combines with J gene TRBJ2-3; the TCRdb D gene call, TRBD1, has no DNA to confirm it. In germline, CDR1 is SGHTA, CDR2 FQGNSA. The CDR3 is 15 amino acids.